This T cell receptor (beta chain) originates from a study of blood T cell repertoires in COVID-19. On the study more broadly: The study drew acute and convalescent COVID-19 samples from the United States, Italy and Spain. The cDNA or gDNA used as material had been derived from T cells, B-cell-depleted T cells, or PBMCs.

Per the original methods: Nucleated cell number was recorded as an estimate derived from reference gene primer amplification. Method: immunoSEQ multiplex PCR; TCRdb's copy keeps in-frame clones and lacks some. V, J and clone size reflect that table, while D and trimming were determined from the DNA. Of about 160,000 clones in the sample, around 84% were seen once. The germline V gene encodes CDR1 GTSNPN and CDR2 SVGIG (reference sequence). CDR3 length equals 17 residues. V was pared by 3 bases and J by 2 bases, with 23 bases between. This sequence was found in an elderly woman with acute or convalescent COVID-19. The V gene is TRBV30, the J gene TRBJ2-7; D possibly corresponds to TRBD2 (6 bases). The sequencing input was peripheral blood. CDR3 DNA: TGTGCCTGGAGCATAGGGAGGATCGGGATAGACCCCTACGAGCAGTACTTC. Amino acids: CAWSIGRIGIDPYEQYF.